This is a list of T cell receptor beta chains from one sample in a study of cytomegalovirus exposure and HLA in healthy donors. Assay: immunoSEQ multiplex PCR; the TCRdb copy retains only in-frame clones and omits some. The table records 110,000 or so clones, 73% of them present only once. The sequenced sample consisted of PBMCs. The receptor source for this set is a man aged 35 to 55 in good health and CMV-seronegative. The CDR3 runs from the conserved cysteine through the conserved F or W. The D gene is left open where the match is weak. Clone size is stated in some rows and not others, as once, few, many or a class when expanded.

d_gene: TRBD1; v_gene: TRBV6-5; abundance: once; j_gene: TRBJ2-7; CDR3nt: TGTGCCAGCAGTTACGGGACAGGGTCGGCCTACGAGCAGTACTTC; CDR3aa: CASSYGTGSAYEQYF
d_gene: .; v_gene: TRBV29-1; abundance: few; j_gene: TRBJ1-1; CDR3nt: TGCAGCGTTGAACGACAGTTGAACACTGAAGCTTTCTTT; CDR3aa: CSVERQLNTEAFF
d_gene: .; v_gene: TRBV29-1; abundance: .; j_gene: TRBJ2-3; CDR3nt: TGCAGCGTTGGGCCAGGGATGGATACGCAGTATTTT; CDR3aa: CSVGPGMDTQYF
d_gene: .; v_gene: TRBV7-2; abundance: .; j_gene: TRBJ1-1; CDR3nt: TGTGCCAGCAGCGCGACAGGTCTGAACACTGAAGCTTTCTTT; CDR3aa: CASSATGLNTEAFF
d_gene: TRBD1; v_gene: TRBV5-6; abundance: once; j_gene: TRBJ2-2; CDR3nt: TGTGCCAGCAGCCGGGTCAGGACAGGGGTCACCGGGGAGCTGTTTTTT; CDR3aa: CASSRVRTGVTGELFF
d_gene: TRBD1; v_gene: TRBV4-2; abundance: few; j_gene: TRBJ2-7; CDR3nt: TGTGCCAGCAGCCAAGTGGGGACAGAGAGCTACGAGCAGTACTTC; CDR3aa: CASSQVGTESYEQYF
d_gene: TRBD2; v_gene: TRBV6-5; abundance: .; j_gene: TRBJ2-2; CDR3nt: TGTGCCCGCGGGGGGACCTCGAACACCGGGGAGCTGTTTTTT; CDR3aa: CARGGTSNTGELFF
d_gene: TRBD1; v_gene: TRBV30; abundance: .; j_gene: TRBJ1-4; CDR3nt: TGTGCCTGGACACAGGGGGCGATTGAAAAACTGTTTTTT; CDR3aa: CAWTQGAIEKLFF
d_gene: .; v_gene: TRBV5-6; abundance: .; j_gene: TRBJ2-7; CDR3nt: TGTGCCAGCAGCTTGGCGGGGTCCGGCTACGAGCAGTACTTC; CDR3aa: CASSLAGSGYEQYF
d_gene: .; v_gene: TRBV19; abundance: .; j_gene: TRBJ1-1; CDR3nt: TGTGCCAGTAGTATCGGGGGGGGGTGGCCCACTGAAGCTTTCTTT; CDR3aa: CASSIGGGWPTEAFF
d_gene: TRBD1; v_gene: TRBV4-1; abundance: few; j_gene: TRBJ1-1; CDR3nt: TGCGCCAGCAGCCGCAGATTCGGGACAGGGGGAAGGGACACTGAAGCTTTCTTT; CDR3aa: CASSRRFGTGGRDTEAFF
d_gene: .; v_gene: TRBV6-1; abundance: .; j_gene: TRBJ1-4; CDR3nt: TGTGCCAGCAGTTTGTACAGGGAAGGGAGTGAAAAACTGTTTTTT; CDR3aa: CASSLYREGSEKLFF
d_gene: .; v_gene: TRBV27; abundance: .; j_gene: TRBJ2-1; CDR3nt: TGTGCCAGCAGTTTTGGTTCTCGCTACGAGCAGTTCTTC; CDR3aa: CASSFGSRYEQFF
d_gene: .; v_gene: TRBV27; abundance: .; j_gene: TRBJ1-1; CDR3nt: TGTGCCAGCAGTTTATCGGGGGCGAACACTGAAGCTTTCTTT; CDR3aa: CASSLSGANTEAFF
d_gene: .; v_gene: TRBV6-4; abundance: .; j_gene: TRBJ1-1; CDR3nt: TGTGCCAGCGTGGAGGACAGTGAAGCTTTCTTT; CDR3aa: CASVEDSEAFF
d_gene: .; v_gene: TRBV10-3; abundance: .; j_gene: TRBJ2-2; CDR3nt: TGTGCCGGCGGGACAGCGAACACCGGGGAGCTGTTTTTT; CDR3aa: CAGGTANTGELFF
d_gene: TRBD1; v_gene: TRBV4-1; abundance: .; j_gene: TRBJ2-3; CDR3nt: TGCGCCAGCAGCGCCCCGAGACAGGGAAGAGTGACAGATACGCAGTATTTT; CDR3aa: CASSAPRQGRVTDTQYF
d_gene: .; v_gene: TRBV7-3; abundance: .; j_gene: TRBJ2-5; CDR3nt: TGTGCCAGCAGCAAGTTTCCGGGGAACCAAGAGACCCAGTACTTC; CDR3aa: CASSKFPGNQETQYF
d_gene: TRBD1; v_gene: TRBV5-1; abundance: .; j_gene: TRBJ1-1; CDR3nt: TGCGCCAGCAGCGGGACAGGGTACACTGAAGCTTTCTTT; CDR3aa: CASSGTGYTEAFF
d_gene: TRBD1; v_gene: TRBV5-6; abundance: .; j_gene: TRBJ1-6; CDR3nt: TGTGCCAGCAGCCTAGGACAGGGTGTAAATTCACCCCTCCACTTT; CDR3aa: CASSLGQGVNSPLHF
d_gene: TRBD1; v_gene: TRBV27; abundance: .; j_gene: TRBJ2-1; CDR3nt: TGTGCCAGCAACCCGGACAGGAGCTCCTACAATGAGCAGTTCTTC; CDR3aa: CASNPDRSSYNEQFF
d_gene: TRBD1; v_gene: TRBV5-1; abundance: few; j_gene: TRBJ1-4; CDR3nt: TGCGCCAGCAGCTTGGGGGACAGTCCTAATGAAAAACTGTTTTTT; CDR3aa: CASSLGDSPNEKLFF
d_gene: TRBD1; v_gene: TRBV2; abundance: .; j_gene: TRBJ1-1; CDR3nt: TGTGCCAGCAATGAAGGGACGACAGGGCGGGGCACTGAAGCTTTCTTT; CDR3aa: CASNEGTTGRGTEAFF
d_gene: TRBD2; v_gene: TRBV4-1; abundance: few; j_gene: TRBJ2-2; CDR3nt: TGCGCCAGCACTGAGCGGGGGCTGGGGACCGGGGAGCTGTTTTTT; CDR3aa: CASTERGLGTGELFF
d_gene: TRBD1; v_gene: TRBV7-9; abundance: .; j_gene: TRBJ1-6; CDR3nt: TGTTCCAGCGGGACAGTCGGTTCACCCCTCCACTTT; CDR3aa: CSSGTVGSPLHF
d_gene: .; v_gene: TRBV10-1; abundance: .; j_gene: TRBJ1-5; CDR3nt: TGCGCCAGCAGTGGCGGGCGGCTCAAGGGGCCCCAGCATTTT; CDR3aa: CASSGGRLKGPQHF
d_gene: TRBD2; v_gene: TRBV4-1; abundance: .; j_gene: TRBJ2-5; CDR3nt: TGCGCCAGCAGCCAAGATACGCTAGCGGGGGGAGGGGAGACCCAGTACTTC; CDR3aa: CASSQDTLAGGGETQYF
d_gene: TRBD1; v_gene: TRBV7-9; abundance: .; j_gene: TRBJ1-1; CDR3nt: TGTGCCAGCAGCCCTAGCGGGGGACAGCCTCGGCCTGAAGCTTTCTTT; CDR3aa: CASSPSGGQPRPEAFF
d_gene: .; v_gene: TRBV7-2; abundance: .; j_gene: TRBJ2-3; CDR3nt: TGTGCCAGCGAGGACCAGGGGAGATCAAATACGCAGTATTTT; CDR3aa: CASEDQGRSNTQYF
d_gene: TRBD2; v_gene: TRBV7-3; abundance: once; j_gene: TRBJ2-3; CDR3nt: TGTGCCAGCAGCTTCCAAGCGGGGGGGCGGGCAGATACGCAGTATTTT; CDR3aa: CASSFQAGGRADTQYF
d_gene: TRBD1; v_gene: TRBV7-8; abundance: few; j_gene: TRBJ1-2; CDR3nt: TGTGCCAGCAGCCCCAGACAGGGATCCTATGGCTACACCTTC; CDR3aa: CASSPRQGSYGYTF
d_gene: .; v_gene: TRBV5-1; abundance: .; j_gene: TRBJ1-4; CDR3nt: TGCGCCAGCAGCTTGGACGGTGAAAAACTGTTTTTT; CDR3aa: CASSLDGEKLFF
d_gene: .; v_gene: TRBV4-1; abundance: few; j_gene: TRBJ1-2; CDR3nt: TGCGCCAGCAACTCGGAGGGTAAAGGCTACCCCTTC; CDR3aa: CASNSEGKGYPF
d_gene: TRBD1; v_gene: TRBV7-7; abundance: once; j_gene: TRBJ2-2; CDR3nt: TGTGCTAGCAGCTTTGACAGGGCATCAGGGGAGCTGTTTTTT; CDR3aa: CASSFDRASGELFF
d_gene: .; v_gene: TRBV4-1; abundance: .; j_gene: TRBJ1-2; CDR3nt: TGCGCCAGCAGCCGAGGGGAGACGGGAGTCTATGGCTACACCTTC; CDR3aa: CASSRGETGVYGYTF
d_gene: .; v_gene: TRBV5-6; abundance: .; j_gene: TRBJ2-1; CDR3nt: TGTGCCAGCAGCCCGGACAGCGAGAATGAGCAGTTCTTC; CDR3aa: CASSPDSENEQFF
d_gene: .; v_gene: TRBV2; abundance: once; j_gene: TRBJ1-5; CDR3nt: TGTGCCAGCAGGAAAGGACAGCTGGGACAGCCCCAGCATTTT; CDR3aa: CASRKGQLGQPQHF
d_gene: TRBD1; v_gene: TRBV5-5; abundance: .; j_gene: TRBJ1-3; CDR3nt: TGTGCCAGCAGCCAACACAGGGACAGATTCTCTGGAAACACCATATATTTT; CDR3aa: CASSQHRDRFSGNTIYF
d_gene: .; v_gene: TRBV25-1; abundance: .; j_gene: TRBJ1-4; CDR3nt: TGTGCCAGCAGTGAATATAAGGGGCCTTATAATGAAAAACTGTTTTTT; CDR3aa: CASSEYKGPYNEKLFF
d_gene: .; v_gene: TRBV5-6; abundance: .; j_gene: TRBJ2-2; CDR3nt: TGTGCCAGCAGCTTTGCCCGGGTCGGGGAGCTGTTTTTT; CDR3aa: CASSFARVGELFF
d_gene: TRBD2; v_gene: TRBV27; abundance: .; j_gene: TRBJ2-5; CDR3nt: TGTGCCAGCAGACCGGGACTAGAAGGCGAGACCCAGTACTTC; CDR3aa: CASRPGLEGETQYF
d_gene: .; v_gene: TRBV19; abundance: once; j_gene: TRBJ2-3; CDR3nt: TGTGCCAGTGGGCTTGGGAGTAGCTTTACAGATACGCAGTATTTT; CDR3aa: CASGLGSSFTDTQYF
d_gene: .; v_gene: TRBV5-6; abundance: .; j_gene: TRBJ1-2; CDR3nt: TGTGCCAGCAGACAAAGGGGCTCCTATGGCTACACCTTC; CDR3aa: CASRQRGSYGYTF
d_gene: TRBD2; v_gene: TRBV9; abundance: .; j_gene: TRBJ2-2; CDR3nt: TGTGCCAGCAGCGTAGCGGAGCGGGGAGTTTTCGGGGAGCTGTTTTTT; CDR3aa: CASSVAERGVFGELFF
d_gene: .; v_gene: TRBV11-3; abundance: .; j_gene: TRBJ2-2; CDR3nt: TGTGCCAGCAGCCCCCCCGCAGGGACCGGGGAGCTGTTTTTT; CDR3aa: CASSPPAGTGELFF
d_gene: .; v_gene: TRBV28; abundance: medium-sized; j_gene: TRBJ1-1; CDR3nt: TGTGCCAGCAGTCTAGGGGTAACTGAAGCTTTCTTT; CDR3aa: CASSLGVTEAFF
d_gene: .; v_gene: TRBV4-1; abundance: .; j_gene: TRBJ2-1; CDR3nt: TGCGCCAGCAGCCCCCAGGGGGCGGGGGGGTACCTAGATGAGCAGTTCTTC; CDR3aa: CASSPQGAGGYLDEQFF
d_gene: .; v_gene: TRBV14; abundance: .; j_gene: TRBJ2-3; CDR3nt: TGTGCCAGCAGCCAACTATGGGATACGCAGTATTTT; CDR3aa: CASSQLWDTQYF
d_gene: TRBD1; v_gene: TRBV19; abundance: .; j_gene: TRBJ2-7; CDR3nt: TGTGCCAGTAGTGTATTCCAGGGGGCGGGATACGAGCAGTACTTC; CDR3aa: CASSVFQGAGYEQYF
d_gene: .; v_gene: TRBV6-1; abundance: .; j_gene: TRBJ1-1; CDR3nt: TGTGCCAGCAGTGACACCGGGACTATGAACACTGAAGCTTTCTTT; CDR3aa: CASSDTGTMNTEAFF
d_gene: TRBD1; v_gene: TRBV18; abundance: .; j_gene: TRBJ2-6; CDR3nt: TGTGCCAGCTCACCCCGAAGAAACGAACAGGGGTCTGGGGCCAACGTCCTGACTTTC; CDR3aa: CASSPRRNEQGSGANVLTF
d_gene: TRBD2; v_gene: TRBV4-2; abundance: .; j_gene: TRBJ2-7; CDR3nt: TGTGCCAGCAGCCAAGGGACTAGCGACGAGCAGTACTTC; CDR3aa: CASSQGTSDEQYF
d_gene: TRBD2; v_gene: TRBV6-5; abundance: .; j_gene: TRBJ2-7; CDR3nt: TGTGCCAGCAGGACAAGCGGGGGGGCCTCCTACGAGCAGTACTTC; CDR3aa: CASRTSGGASYEQYF
d_gene: .; v_gene: TRBV13; abundance: .; j_gene: TRBJ2-6; CDR3nt: TGTGCCAGCAGCTTACAGTACAGGACACTTTCTGGGGCCAACGTCCTGACTTTC; CDR3aa: CASSLQYRTLSGANVLTF
d_gene: TRBD1; v_gene: TRBV7-8; abundance: .; j_gene: TRBJ1-2; CDR3nt: TGTGCCAGCAGCTTAGAAGGACAGGGGGCGGGTAACTATGGCTACACCTTC; CDR3aa: CASSLEGQGAGNYGYTF
d_gene: .; v_gene: TRBV5-1; abundance: .; j_gene: TRBJ2-7; CDR3nt: TGCGCCAGCAGCTTGGGCGGGACGGGGTACGAGCAGTACTTC; CDR3aa: CASSLGGTGYEQYF
d_gene: TRBD1; v_gene: TRBV5-1; abundance: .; j_gene: TRBJ2-4; CDR3nt: TGCGCCAGCAGCTCGACAGGGGAAGTAAACATTCAGTACTTC; CDR3aa: CASSSTGEVNIQYF